Listed below are T cell receptor beta chains from one sample, sequenced in a study of tumor-infiltrating lymphocytes in primary liver carcinoma. TCRdb independently ran MiXCR on the multiplex PCR reads; one entry per CDR3 protein. This sample has 250,000 to 400,000 distinct CDR3 sequences; 50% to 70% occur once, and the top ten carry roughly 9%. The sequenced material came from peripheral blood. These receptors all come from a man between 40 and 49 years old with primary liver carcinoma and hepatitis B virus infection. Each CDR3 is given with its conserved first and last residue. The D gene is left open where the match is weak. Some rows mark clone size as missing; the rest say once, few, many or name a class of expanded clone.

few	TRBD1	TRBV5-1	TRBJ2-1	CASSIQTGTYNEQFF	TGCGCCAGCAGCATTCAGACAGGGACCTACAATGAGCAGTTCTTC
.	.	TRBV6-1	TRBJ2-5	CVSSRSWGLQETQYF	TGTGTCAGCAGTCGCTCGTGGGGCCTCCAAGAGACCCAGTACTTC
once	.	TRBV10-3	TRBJ1-1	CAIRSRADTEAFF	TGTGCCATCAGGAGTAGGGCCGACACTGAAGCTTTCTTT
.	.	TRBV6-2/TRBV6-3	TRBJ2-5	CAGRRTVQETQYF	TGTGCCGGCAGGCGGACGGTCCAAGAGACCCAGTACTTC
few	TRBD1	TRBV5-4	TRBJ1-2	CASSSAGTANYGYTF	TGTGCCAGCAGCTCAGCCGGGACAGCTAACTATGGCTACACCTTC
few	.	TRBV4-2	TRBJ1-1	CASSQDGRDTEAFF	TGTGCCAGCAGCCAAGACGGCAGGGACACTGAAGCTTTCTTT
many	.	TRBV4-3	TRBJ1-6	CASSQDPRRGYNSPLHF	TGCGCCAGCAGCCAAGATCCTCGTAGGGGATATAATTCACCCCTCCACTTT
.	TRBD2	TRBV10-3	TRBJ2-7	CANSSGLAGEGGEQYF	TGTGCCAACAGTTCGGGACTAGCGGGAGAAGGTGGCGAGCAGTACTTC
few	.	TRBV6-2/TRBV6-3	TRBJ1-1	CASSHRVNTEAFF	TGTGCCAGCAGTCACAGGGTGAACACTGAAGCTTTCTTT
many	TRBD2	TRBV6-2/TRBV6-3	TRBJ2-5	CASSSGTSGLLGETQYF	TGTGCCAGCAGTTCCGGGACTAGCGGACTACTAGGGGAGACCCAGTACTTC